These 20 T cell receptor beta chains were sequenced from one sample in a study of T cell repertoires in cytomegalovirus infection (dated by TCRdb to between 2018 and 2021). The sample was run on an Illumina HiSeq 1500. The public reads were reanalyzed by TCRdb: fastp trimming at Q25, MiXCR alignment, in-frame beta chains only. Entries that share a CDR3 protein sequence are merged under the most common genes and DNA. This sample comprises approximately 150,000 distinct CDR3 sequences, about 6.3% of them detected only once. The ten largest clones take up approximately 19% of the sample. Sequenced input: PBMCs. The source is a human donor in good health (CMV status not recorded). Some clones in this sample may be carry-over from other donors' samples.

This clonotype was counted a few times. This chain joins TRBV7-2 and TRBJ2-1; 7 bases are a match to TRBD1. Trimming at V came to 3 bases and at J to 10 bases, leaving 9 bases not matched to a gene. The CDR3 is 14 amino acids. Germline V CDR1 and CDR2: SGHTA, FQGNSA. The CDR3 sequence is CASSFQDLGGEQFF. CDR3 sequence (DNA): TGTGCCAGCAGCTTCCAAGACTTAGGGGGCGAGCAGTTCTTC.

This clonotype was recorded many times. The V and J genes are TRBV6-2 or TRBV6-3 and TRBJ1-5; no definite D call. The ends were cut back, 0 bases at V and 4 bases at J, with 13 bases in the middle. Germline CDR1 MNHEY, CDR2 SVGEGT. This CDR3 has 16 residues. In DNA form, the CDR3 reads TGTGCCAGCAGTTACTCGATCCGGGCTCGGAATCAGCCCCAGCATTTT. It codes for CASSYSIRARNQPQHF.

The V call is TRBV29-1, the J call TRBJ1-2; D is undetermined. Trimming cost V 1 base and J 0 bases, with 9 bases left between them. The germline V gene encodes CDR1 SQVTM and CDR2 ANQGSEA. This CDR3 has 14 residues. CDR3 sequence: CSVEGSTSNYGYTF. In DNA form, the CDR3 reads TGCAGCGTTGAAGGGTCCACTTCTAACTATGGCTACACCTTC.

This clonotype was detected ten times or more. V gene TRBV19 combines with J gene TRBJ2-1, with D perhaps matching TRBD1 (6 bases). CDR1 is LNHDA, CDR2 SQIVND, per germline (reference sequence). The CDR3 spans 16 residues. V was clipped by 1 base and J by 0 bases, with 10 bases between them. This chain's CDR3 is CASSIADRSSYNEQFF. CDR3 bases: TGTGCCAGTAGTATAGCCGACAGGAGCTCCTACAATGAGCAGTTCTTC.

This clonotype was seen a few times. This chain links TRBV12-3 or TRBV12-4 with TRBJ1-2; D is unresolved. The CDR3 has 15 amino acids. Trimming pared 0 bases from V and 2 bases from J, leaving 10 bases between. The CDR3 sequence is CASSLARQVNYGYTF. The CDR3, as DNA: TGTGCCAGCAGTTTAGCGCGGCAAGTCAACTATGGCTACACCTTC.

The chain recombines TRBV5-1 with TRBJ1-1; D unresolved. The germline V gene encodes CDR1 SGHRS and CDR2 YFSETQ. Trimming shortened V by 2 bases and J by 0 bases, and 11 bases separated the two germline ends. CDR3 length equals 15 residues. CDR3 sequence (DNA): TGCGCCAGCAGCTTTCTTGCCGGCATGAACACTGAAGCTTTCTTT. Its translation: CASSFLAGMNTEAFF.

This clonotype came up many times. This chain joins TRBV7-2 and TRBJ2-2, with D perhaps TRBD1 (6 bases). The CDR3 has 14 residues. V shed 2 bases and J shed 7 bases, with 11 bases lying between them. Germline loops: CDR1 SGHTA, CDR2 FQGNSA. CDR3 bases: TGTGCCAGCAGCTTAAAGGGGGTCCACGGGGAGCTGTTTTTT. This codes for CASSLKGVHGELFF.

This clonotype occurred many times. The gene calls are TRBV7-9 and TRBJ2-3; D call uncertain. Deletions cut 2 bases from V and 2 bases from J, with 14 bases between. The CDR3 covers 16 residues. Per germline, CDR1 SEHNR and CDR2 FQNEAQ (reference sequence). DNA for the CDR3: TGTGCCAGCAGCTTAAGTGTTGGTTCGATCACAGATACGCAGTATTTT. Residues: CASSLSVGSITDTQYF.

This clonotype was seen repeatedly, ten times or more. The V gene is TRBV4-2, the J gene TRBJ2-6; possible D gene TRBD2, 5 bases. Germline V gives CDR1 LGHNA, CDR2 YNFKEQ. The V gene lost 1 base and the J gene lost 4 bases, with 11 bases spanning the gap. This CDR3 region has 16 residues. For the CDR3, the DNA is TGTGCCAGCAGCCAAGTCGGGGTGGACGGGGCCAACGTCCTGACTTTC. This gives the protein CASSQVGVDGANVLTF.

This clonotype was counted many times. The genes are TRBV7-2 and TRBJ1-4; 11 nucleotides agree with TRBD1. CDR3 length equals 14 residues. The V gene's germline CDR1 is SGHTA and CDR2 FQGNSA. Germline trimming cut 4 bases from V and 7 bases from J; bases unmatched to any gene: 2. CDR3 loop: CASSSGTGGEKLFF. The CDR3 DNA reads as TGTGCCAGCAGCTCCGGGACAGGGGGTGAAAAACTGTTTTTT.

This clonotype was seen many times. The chain has TRBV7-2 and TRBJ2-2; 13 bases line up with TRBD2. This CDR3 spans 16 amino acids. Germline V gene sequence: CDR1 SGHTA, CDR2 FQGNSA. Germline trimming cut 4 bases from V and 1 base from J; bases unmatched to any gene: 0. CDR3 sequence reads: CASSWTSGGNTGELFF. CDR3 in DNA: TGTGCCAGCAGCTGGACTAGCGGGGGGAACACCGGGGAGCTGTTTTTT.

This clonotype was observed a handful of times. This rearrangement joins TRBV6-2 or TRBV6-3 to TRBJ1-6; D remains unclear. V lost 6 bases to trimming and J lost 4 bases, with 10 bases between them. The CDR3 totals 14 residues. The germline gives CDR1 MNHEY, CDR2 SVGEGT. The DNA for the CDR3 is TGTGCCAGCAGGTCCGGTGGATATAATTCACCCCTCCACTTT. Its translation: CASRSGGYNSPLHF.

The V call is TRBV2, the J call TRBJ1-5; D unresolved. Trimming stripped 0 bases from V and 0 bases from J, with 3 bases between. This CDR3 is built from 14 residues. CDR1 is SNHLY and CDR2 is FYNNEI in the germline V gene. The DNA for the CDR3 is TGTGCCAGCAGTGAAGCCCATAGCAATCAGCCCCAGCATTTT. It translates to CASSEAHSNQPQHF.

This clonotype has only a few counts. J is TRBJ1-5 and V is TRBV7-2; D is unclear. The CDR3 consists of 11 residues. Germline CDR1 SGHTA, CDR2 FQGNSA. Trimming cost V 6 bases and J 8 bases, with 8 bases left between them. CDR3 sequence: CASRVLEPQHF. The CDR3 nucleotides are TGTGCCAGCAGGGTTCTCGAGCCCCAGCATTTT.

In this sample, this clonotype turned up many times. The V and J genes are TRBV7-8 and TRBJ1-1; D gene ambiguous. Trimming left V 5 bases short and J 1 base short, with 8 bases between. In germline, CDR1 is SGHVS, CDR2 FQNEAQ. This CDR3 is 13 amino acids long. The CDR3 nucleotides are TGTGCCAGCAGCAAAGATCCGAACACTGAAGCTTTCTTT. As protein: CASSKDPNTEAFF.

Ten or more counts support this clonotype. The rearrangement links TRBV7-2 to TRBJ1-2; D ambiguous. V was pared by 6 bases and J by 4 bases, with 15 bases between. The CDR3 extends over 14 amino acids. Germline CDR1 SGHTA, CDR2 FQGNSA. The DNA for the CDR3 is TGTGCCAGCAGTAGGAACGGCCGCCGCTATGGCTACACCTTC. It is translated as CASSRNGRRYGYTF. The variable domain in full, with the rest retrieved from reference TRBV7-2 and TRBJ1-2, is GAGVSQSPSNKVTEKGKDVELRCDPISGHTALYWYRQSLGQGLEFLIYFQGNSAPDKSGLPSDRFSAERTGGSVSTLTIQRTQQEDSAVYLCASSRNGRRYGYTFGSGTRLTVV.

In this sample, this clonotype turned up many times. A read error may produce the germline difference seen at one junction end. V gene TRBV7-9 combines with J gene TRBJ2-7; TRBD1 matches at 8 bases. The length of the CDR3 is 15 residues. In germline, CDR1 is SEHNR, CDR2 FQNEAQ (reference sequence). This chain's CDR3 is CASSPGQASFYGQYF. As DNA, the CDR3 is TGTGCCAGCAGCCCGGGACAGGCTTCCTTTTACGGGCAGTACTTC.

This clonotype was counted ten times or more. The chain is built from TRBV14 and TRBJ1-2, with unresolved D. The CDR3 spans 14 residues. Germline V gives CDR1 SGHDN, CDR2 FVKESK. Trimming left V 3 bases short and J 2 bases short, with 10 bases between. Here the CDR3 DNA reads TGTGCCAGCAGCCATCGCCCCGGAAACTATGGCTACACCTTC. It is translated as CASSHRPGNYGYTF.

This clonotype showed up many times. The rearrangement uses TRBV5-4 and TRBJ2-3; TRBD1 agrees at 9 bases. There are 16 residues in the CDR3. J was trimmed by 2 bases and V by 2 bases; bases with no gene match: 6. Germline-derived CDR1 and CDR2 are SGHNT and YYREEE (reference sequence). The CDR3 is CASSFPGQGVTDTQYF. DNA of the CDR3: TGTGCCAGCAGCTTTCCGGGACAGGGTGTCACAGATACGCAGTATTTT.

The sample holds a few counts of this clonotype. CDR3 region: CASSDPGGRSYGYTF. The CDR3 nucleotides read TGTGCCAGCAGTGATCCAGGGGGACGTAGCTATGGCTACACCTTC. The chain has TRBV28 and TRBJ1-2, with 7 nucleotides matching TRBD1. V lost 5 bases and J lost 4; bases outside the gene matches: 10. CDR1 and CDR2 (germline): MDHEN, SYDVKM. This CDR3 is built from 15 residues.